Listed below are T cell receptor beta chains from one sample, sequenced in a study of identical twins. TCRdb ran MiXCR on the 5' RACE reads and lists one entry per CDR3 protein. The data show 400,000 to 550,000 distinct CDR3 sequences, 22% seen once. The sample also formed part of further work on T cells expressing NK-cell markers.

Sequencing used CD4+ T cells sorted from blood. Source of these receptors: a woman aged 18-29 years in good health. The CDR3 runs from the conserved cysteine through the conserved F or W. The D gene is left open where the match is weak. Only part of the rows carry a size: once, few, many, or a class if the clone is expanded.

V	size	J	D	DNA	CDR3
TRBV4-2	few	TRBJ2-5	TRBD2	TGTGCCAGCAGCCAAGCCTCGGGAGGGATAAAGACCCAGTACTTC	CASSQASGGIKTQYF
TRBV7-9	.	TRBJ1-1	.	TGTGCCAGCAGCTTGAAAATCGAAGCTTTCTTT	CASSLKIEAFF
TRBV24-1	few	TRBJ2-5	TRBD2	TGTGCCACCAGTGATCATGCGCTAGCGGGCTTCCTCCAAGAGACCCAGTACTTC	CATSDHALAGFLQETQYF
TRBV10-3	.	TRBJ1-3	.	TGTGCCATCAGTGAGCACGGGGGAAACACCATATATTTT	CAISEHGGNTIYF
TRBV7-9	few	TRBJ2-7	.	TGTGCCAGCAGCTTACAGGGTTTTGACGAGCAGTACTTC	CASSLQGFDEQYF
TRBV20-1	.	TRBJ2-1	TRBD2	TGCAGTGCTAGTGGGACTAGCGGGGGAAAATACAATGAGCAGTTCTTC	CSASGTSGGKYNEQFF
TRBV12-3/TRBV12-4	.	TRBJ1-1	.	TGTGCCAGCAGTTTAGACCGCATAGACATGAACACTGAAGCTTTCTTT	CASSLDRIDMNTEAFF
TRBV10-3	few	TRBJ2-7	.	TGTGCCACCCAGACAGCCGAAACCTACGAGCAGTACTTC	CATQTAETYEQYF
TRBV5-1	.	TRBJ1-1	.	TGCGCCAGCAGCTTACTCGTGTGGAACACTGAAGCTTTCTTT	CASSLLVWNTEAFF
TRBV20-1	.	TRBJ2-7	TRBD2	TGCAGTGCTACGAAACCGGGACTAGGACCAATTCTACTCTTGGAGCAGTACTTC	CSATKPGLGPILLLEQYF
TRBV20-1	.	TRBJ2-1	.	TGCAGTGCTAGGGGTGCTAGACCAGGTGAGCAGTTCTTC	CSARGARPGEQFF
TRBV29-1	.	TRBJ2-3	.	TGCAGCGTTGACGGACAGAGCACAGATACGCAGTATTTT	CSVDGQSTDTQYF
TRBV6-5	.	TRBJ1-2	.	TGTGCCAGCAGTTCGGCTACGGGCAGGGCGAGCTACACCTTC	CASSSATGRASYTF
TRBV5-4	few	TRBJ2-2	TRBD1	TGTGCCAGCAGCCGTCCCGGGACAGAAAACACCGGGGAGCTGTTTTTT	CASSRPGTENTGELFF
TRBV5-6	.	TRBJ1-1	TRBD1	TGTGCCAGCAGCCGTCCCTCGACAGGGGATGAAGCTTTCTTT	CASSRPSTGDEAFF
TRBV7-2	.	TRBJ2-5	.	TGTGCCAGCAGCTTTACGGAGACCCAGTACTTC	CASSFTETQYF
TRBV7-2	few	TRBJ1-2	.	TGTGCCAGCAGAGGGGCGGGGGCTGGCTACACCTTC	CASRGAGAGYTF
TRBV3-1	.	TRBJ2-2	TRBD2	TGTGCCAGCAGCCAAGGACTAGCGGGATTTCCGGAGTCCGGGGAGCTGTTTTTT	CASSQGLAGFPESGELFF
TRBV20-1	.	TRBJ1-4	TRBD1	TGCAGTGCTAGGGACAGGGGCCGGAGTGAAAAACTGTTTTTT	CSARDRGRSEKLFF
TRBV12-3/TRBV12-4	.	TRBJ1-4	TRBD1	TGTGCCAGCAGGCGACAGGGGACTGAAAAACTGTTTTTT	CASRRQGTEKLFF
TRBV10-3	few	TRBJ1-4	.	TGTGCCATCAGTGACGGGAATGAAAAACTGTTTTTT	CAISDGNEKLFF
TRBV29-1	few	TRBJ2-5	TRBD2	TGCAGCGCCGCGGGGGGAGGAGAGACCCAGTACTTC	CSAAGGGETQYF
TRBV5-1	few	TRBJ2-7	.	TGCGCCAGCAGCTTGGGTCTCACGGAGGGGCAGTACTTC	CASSLGLTEGQYF